A selection of T cell receptor beta chains follows, all from one sample in a study of CD8+ T cells in alopecia areata. Sequencing was performed with immunoSEQ multiplex PCR; in TCRdb, only in-frame clones are kept and a portion is missing. This table has roughly 200,000 clones, less than 70% appearing once. The material was CD8+ T cells sorted from blood, obtained at week 24, from a patient treated with tofacitinib. These receptors all come from a human donor with alopecia areata. The CDR3 runs from the conserved cysteine through the conserved F or W. Fields, in order: J gene, V gene, D gene, clone size, CDR3 protein, CDR3 DNA. A D gene is named only where the DNA matches it firmly. The size of a clone is reported for some rows only, either as once, few or many, or as a class for expanded clones.

TRBJ1-2	TRBV5-6	TRBD1	NA	CASSSDSRGLNYGYTF	TGTGCCAGCAGCTCTGACAGCAGGGGGCTGAACTATGGCTACACCTTC
TRBJ2-7	TRBV5-1	NA	NA	CASSLGQQYEQYF	TGCGCCAGCAGCTTGGGACAGCAATACGAGCAGTACTTC
TRBJ2-3	TRBV5-1	TRBD1	NA	CASSLGDSFTDTQYF	TGCGCCAGCAGCTTGGGGGACAGCTTCACAGATACGCAGTATTTT
TRBJ2-3	TRBV7-9	NA	once	CASSLVGDLGTGTQYF	TGTGCCAGCAGCTTAGTAGGAGACTTAGGGACCGGTACGCAGTATTTT
TRBJ1-2	TRBV11-2	NA	NA	CASSFPSSSYGYTF	TGTGCCAGCAGCTTCCCAAGTTCTTCCTATGGCTACACCTTC
TRBJ1-1	TRBV29-1	TRBD1	NA	CSVGGTGNTEAFF	TGCAGCGTTGGAGGGACAGGGAACACTGAAGCTTTCTTT
TRBJ2-5	TRBV7-9	TRBD2	NA	CASSFRGGQETQYF	TGTGCCAGCAGCTTTCGCGGGGGGCAGGAGACCCAGTACTTC
TRBJ1-1	TRBV9	NA	NA	CASSVDNTEAFF	TGTGCCAGCAGCGTCGACAACACTGAAGCTTTCTTT
TRBJ2-7	TRBV30	NA	once	CAWSTGTREQYF	TGTGCCTGGAGTACGGGGACTCGGGAGCAGTACTTC
TRBJ1-1	TRBV29-1	NA	NA	CSVEGSGNTEAFF	TGCAGCGTTGAAGGTTCAGGGAACACTGAAGCTTTCTTT
TRBJ2-7	TRBV29-1	TRBD1	NA	CSVRTGGEQYF	TGCAGCGTTAGGACAGGGGGCGAGCAGTACTTC
TRBJ2-5	TRBV30	NA	NA	CAWTPGEETQYF	TGTGCCTGGACCCCGGGGGAGGAGACCCAGTACTTC
TRBJ2-4	TRBV7-9	TRBD2	NA	CASSTGAGDGIQYF	TGTGCCAGCAGCACCGGGGCGGGGGACGGCATTCAGTACTTC
TRBJ2-2	TRBV19	NA	NA	CASSPDLNTGELFF	TGTGCCAGTAGTCCAGACTTGAACACCGGGGAGCTGTTTTTT
TRBJ2-1	TRBV7-9	TRBD1	few	CASSFKQGAPNEQFF	TGTGCCAGCAGCTTTAAGCAGGGGGCCCCCAATGAGCAGTTCTTC
TRBJ1-1	TRBV29-1	NA	NA	CSVSGTPNTEAFF	TGCAGCGTTTCCGGGACACCGAACACTGAAGCTTTCTTT
TRBJ2-5	TRBV4-3	NA	few	CASSQDRGEGTQYF	TGCGCCAGCAGCCAAGATAGGGGAGAAGGAACCCAGTACTTC
TRBJ1-1	TRBV30	NA	NA	CAWTLGGGRNTEAFF	TGTGCCTGGACCCTAGGGGGGGGAAGAAACACTGAAGCTTTCTTT
TRBJ1-6	TRBV6-6	TRBD1	NA	CASTHTQGVNSPLHF	TGTGCCAGCACCCACACCCAGGGGGTTAATTCACCCCTCCACTTT
TRBJ2-3	TRBV5-4	TRBD2	NA	CASMKRGGEPDTQYF	TGTGCCAGCATGAAGCGGGGGGGCGAACCAGATACGCAGTATTTT
TRBJ2-7	TRBV29-1	NA	NA	CSVEAGDSYEQYF	TGCAGCGTTGAAGCGGGGGATTCCTACGAGCAGTACTTC
TRBJ2-7	TRBV2	NA	NA	CASSEGTKLYF	TGTGCCAGCAGTGAGGGGACAAAGCTGTACTTC
TRBJ1-1	TRBV15	NA	NA	CATSESRNTEAFF	TGTGCCACCTCCGAGTCAAGGAACACTGAAGCTTTCTTT
TRBJ2-5	TRBV7-2	TRBD1	NA	CASSRTTGGGETQYF	TGTGCCAGCAGCAGAACGACAGGGGGCGGGGAGACCCAGTACTTC
TRBJ1-3	TRBV7-8	NA	NA	CASSLGGTGNTIYF	TGTGCCAGCAGCTTAGGCGGCACTGGAAACACCATATATTTT
TRBJ2-7	TRBV28	NA	few	CASSPFGTGAYEQYF	TGTGCCAGCAGCCCCTTCGGGACGGGGGCCTACGAGCAGTACTTC
TRBJ2-3	TRBV27	NA	NA	CASRPHPQGRTDTQYF	TGTGCCAGCAGGCCACATCCTCAGGGAAGGACAGATACGCAGTATTTT
TRBJ2-5	TRBV10-2	NA	NA	CASSEPGGVTPSETQYF	TGCGCCAGCAGTGAGCCGGGTGGGGTGACCCCAAGTGAGACCCAGTACTTC
TRBJ2-7	TRBV7-2	NA	NA	CASSQGPSSYEQYF	TGCGCCAGCAGCCAAGGGCCGAGCTCCTACGAGCAGTACTTC
TRBJ2-3	TRBV5-1	TRBD1	many	CASSLGDRETDTQYF	TGCGCCAGCAGCTTGGGGGACAGGGAGACAGATACGCAGTATTTT
TRBJ2-1	TRBV4-3	TRBD2	NA	CASSQGLAGEDSSYNEQFF	TGCGCCAGCAGCCAAGGACTAGCGGGGGAAGATAGCTCCTACAATGAGCAGTTCTTC
TRBJ1-2	TRBV15	NA	NA	CATSRGSGTNYGYTF	TGTGCCACCAGCAGAGGGTCGGGGACTAACTATGGCTACACCTTC
TRBJ2-4	TRBV30	TRBD1	NA	CAWRADRAMAKNIQYF	TGTGCCTGGAGGGCAGACAGGGCTATGGCCAAAAACATTCAGTACTTC
TRBJ1-2	TRBV9	NA	few	CASSVAGDTNYGYTF	TGTGCCAGCAGCGTAGCAGGCGATACTAACTATGGCTACACCTTC
TRBJ2-7	TRBV7-9	TRBD1	few	CASSWPVTGGPSYEQYF	TGTGCCAGCAGCTGGCCGGTCACAGGGGGCCCGTCCTACGAGCAGTACTTC
TRBJ2-6	TRBV28	NA	few	CASSFPTSGGANVLTF	TGTGCCAGCAGTTTCCCCACTAGTGGTGGGGCCAACGTCCTGACTTTC
TRBJ1-1	TRBV6-1	NA	NA	CASWGPMNTEAFF	TGTGCCAGCTGGGGGCCCATGAACACTGAAGCTTTCTTT
TRBJ1-1	TRBV6-6	TRBD1	few	CASSYSGGNTEAFF	TGTGCCAGCAGTTACTCAGGGGGCAACACTGAAGCTTTCTTT
TRBJ2-1	TRBV9	NA	NA	CASSPLGGYNEQFF	TGTGCCAGCAGCCCCCTAGGGGGGTACAATGAGCAGTTCTTC
TRBJ2-2	TRBV7-6	NA	NA	CASSYDIINTGELFF	TGTGCCAGCAGCTACGACATCATCAACACCGGGGAGCTGTTTTTT
TRBJ1-4	TRBV11-2	NA	NA	CASSLTPGTEKLFF	TGTGCCAGCAGCTTGACCCCCGGGACTGAAAAACTGTTTTTT
TRBJ2-7	TRBV27	NA	NA	CATAIGTQYYEQYF	TGTGCCACTGCCATAGGGACTCAATACTACGAGCAGTACTTC
TRBJ1-2	TRBV29-1	NA	NA	CGTDDYGYTF	TGCGGAACGGATGACTATGGCTACACCTTC
TRBJ2-1	TRBV19	TRBD2	NA	CASSIRLAGVYNEQFF	TGTGCCAGTAGTATCCGGCTAGCGGGGGTTTACAATGAGCAGTTCTTC
TRBJ1-1	TRBV19	NA	few	CASRLGQSEAFF	TGTGCCAGTAGACTGGGCCAATCTGAAGCTTTCTTT
TRBJ2-7	TRBV7-8	NA	NA	CASSYERDRYF	TGTGCCAGCAGCTATGAAAGGGACCGGTACTTC
TRBJ1-2	TRBV29-1	NA	NA	CSVQRDGYTF	TGCAGCGTTCAAAGGGATGGCTACACCTTC
TRBJ1-1	TRBV25-1	NA	NA	CASSGRGGYTEAFF	TGTGCCAGCAGTGGTAGGGGAGGGTACACTGAAGCTTTCTTT
TRBJ2-1	TRBV14	TRBD1	NA	CASSQSRDRGYNEQFF	TGTGCCAGCAGCCAAAGCCGGGACAGGGGATACAATGAGCAGTTCTTC
TRBJ1-1	TRBV30	NA	NA	CAWSIPTEWGTEAFF	TGTGCCTGGAGTATCCCGACGGAGTGGGGCACTGAAGCTTTCTTT
TRBJ2-7	TRBV7-6	NA	few	CASSLEGTDTYEQYF	TGTGCCAGCAGCTTAGAGGGGACCGATACCTACGAGCAGTACTTC
TRBJ1-5	TRBV5-1	NA	NA	CASSSFSGPNQPQHF	TGCGCCAGCAGCTCCTTTTCAGGTCCGAATCAGCCCCAGCATTTT
TRBJ1-1	TRBV19	NA	NA	CASSDPQLDTEAFF	TGTGCCAGTAGTGATCCGCAGCTGGACACTGAAGCTTTCTTT
TRBJ2-4	TRBV15	NA	NA	CATSGGSSSKNIQYF	TGTGCCACCAGTGGGGGGTCCTCCTCCAAAAACATTCAGTACTTC
TRBJ2-2	TRBV4-3	TRBD2	few	CASSQQLAGVLDTGELFF	TGCGCCAGCAGCCAACAACTAGCGGGGGTGCTAGACACCGGGGAGCTGTTTTTT
TRBJ2-5	TRBV7-6	TRBD1	NA	CASSLNAGTEETQYF	TGTGCCAGCAGCTTAAACGCCGGGACAGAAGAGACCCAGTACTTC
TRBJ1-6	TRBV13	TRBD1	NA	CASSKGTENNSPLHF	TGTGCCAGCAGCAAAGGGACAGAGAATAATTCACCCCTCCACTTT
TRBJ2-7	TRBV14	TRBD1	NA	CASSPRQGALLYEQYF	TGTGCCAGCAGCCCTAGACAGGGGGCACTTCTCTACGAGCAGTACTTC
TRBJ1-1	TRBV14	NA	NA	CASSQDMAGGPTEAFF	TGTGCCAGCAGCCAAGACATGGCGGGGGGCCCGACTGAAGCTTTCTTT
TRBJ2-6	TRBV5-1	NA	NA	CATSPWSGANVLTF	TGCGCCACCTCTCCCTGGTCTGGGGCCAACGTCCTGACTTTC